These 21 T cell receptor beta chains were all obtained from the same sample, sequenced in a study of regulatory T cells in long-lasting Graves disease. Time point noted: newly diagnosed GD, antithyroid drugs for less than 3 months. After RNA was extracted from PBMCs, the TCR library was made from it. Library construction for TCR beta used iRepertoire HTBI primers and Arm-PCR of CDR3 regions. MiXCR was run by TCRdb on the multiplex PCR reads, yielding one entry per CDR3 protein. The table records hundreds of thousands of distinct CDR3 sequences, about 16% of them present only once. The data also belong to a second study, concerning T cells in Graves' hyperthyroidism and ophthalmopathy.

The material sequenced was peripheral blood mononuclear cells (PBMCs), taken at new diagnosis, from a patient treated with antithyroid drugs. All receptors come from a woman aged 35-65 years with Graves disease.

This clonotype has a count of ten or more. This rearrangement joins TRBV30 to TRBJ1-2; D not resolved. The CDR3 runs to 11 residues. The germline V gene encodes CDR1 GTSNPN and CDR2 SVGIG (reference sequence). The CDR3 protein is CVGQTNYGYTF. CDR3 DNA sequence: TGTGTGGGCCAGACTAACTATGGCTACACCTTC.

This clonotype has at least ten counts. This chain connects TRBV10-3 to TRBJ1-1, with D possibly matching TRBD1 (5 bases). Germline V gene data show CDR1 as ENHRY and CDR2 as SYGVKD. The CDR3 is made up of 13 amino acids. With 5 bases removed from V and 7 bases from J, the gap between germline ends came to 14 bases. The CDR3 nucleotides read TGTGCCATCAGTACAGGTTCAGCAAGTGAAGCTTTCTTT. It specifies CAISTGSASEAFF.

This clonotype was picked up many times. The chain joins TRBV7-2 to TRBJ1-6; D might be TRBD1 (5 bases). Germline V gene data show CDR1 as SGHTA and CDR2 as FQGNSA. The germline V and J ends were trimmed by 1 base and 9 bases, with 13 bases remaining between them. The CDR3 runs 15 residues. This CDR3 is CASSLDAGGGSPLHF. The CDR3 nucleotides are TGTGCCAGCAGCTTAGATGCGGGGGGAGGTTCACCCCTCCACTTT.

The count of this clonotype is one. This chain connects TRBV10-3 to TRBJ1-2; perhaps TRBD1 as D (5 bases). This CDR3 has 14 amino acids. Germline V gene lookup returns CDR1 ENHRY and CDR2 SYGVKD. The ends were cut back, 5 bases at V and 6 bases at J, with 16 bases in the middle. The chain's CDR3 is CAISKLVAGHGYTF. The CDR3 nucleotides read TGTGCCATCAGTAAGCTAGTGGCAGGGCATGGCTACACCTTC.

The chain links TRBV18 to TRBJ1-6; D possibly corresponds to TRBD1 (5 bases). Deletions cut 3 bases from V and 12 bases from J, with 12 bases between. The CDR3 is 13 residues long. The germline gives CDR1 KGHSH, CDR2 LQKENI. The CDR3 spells CASSPDTVGPLHF. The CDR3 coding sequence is TGTGCCAGCTCACCGGACACAGTTGGACCCCTCCACTTT.

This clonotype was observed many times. The CDR3 coding sequence is TGCGCCAGCAGCTCTGGGACTAGCGGTAAAACTTACGAGCAGTACTTC. It codes for CASSSGTSGKTYEQYF. The chain carries TRBV5-1 and TRBJ2-7, with 11 positions matching TRBD2. Trimming removed 3 bases from V and 4 bases from J; junction bases left unmatched: 9. The CDR3 totals 16 residues. CDR1 is SGHRS and CDR2 is YFSETQ in the germline V gene.

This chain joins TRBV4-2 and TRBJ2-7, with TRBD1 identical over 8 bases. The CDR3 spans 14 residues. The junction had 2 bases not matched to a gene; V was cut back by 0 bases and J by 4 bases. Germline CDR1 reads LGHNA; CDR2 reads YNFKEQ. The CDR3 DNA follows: TGTGCCAGCAGCCAAGAGGACAGGGAATACGAGCAGTACTTC. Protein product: CASSQEDREYEQYF.

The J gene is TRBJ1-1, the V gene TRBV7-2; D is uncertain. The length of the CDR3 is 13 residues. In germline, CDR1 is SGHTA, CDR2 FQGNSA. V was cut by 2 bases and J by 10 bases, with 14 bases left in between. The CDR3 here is CASSLPPLYGAFF. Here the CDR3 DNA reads TGTGCCAGCAGCTTACCGCCCCTTTACGGAGCTTTCTTT.

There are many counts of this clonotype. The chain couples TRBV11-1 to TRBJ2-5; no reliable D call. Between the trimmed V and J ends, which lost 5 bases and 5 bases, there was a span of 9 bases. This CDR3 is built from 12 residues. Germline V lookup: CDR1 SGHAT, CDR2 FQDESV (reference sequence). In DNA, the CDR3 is TGTGCCAGCAGCCCAATTCGGGAGACCCAGTACTTC. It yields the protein CASSPIRETQYF.

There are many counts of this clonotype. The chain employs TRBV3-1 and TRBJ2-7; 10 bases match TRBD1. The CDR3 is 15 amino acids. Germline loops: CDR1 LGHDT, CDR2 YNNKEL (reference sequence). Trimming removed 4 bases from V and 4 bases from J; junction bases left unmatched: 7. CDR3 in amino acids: CASSPAGTGVYEQYF. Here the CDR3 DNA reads TGTGCCAGCAGCCCCGCCGGGACAGGGGTTTACGAGCAGTACTTC.

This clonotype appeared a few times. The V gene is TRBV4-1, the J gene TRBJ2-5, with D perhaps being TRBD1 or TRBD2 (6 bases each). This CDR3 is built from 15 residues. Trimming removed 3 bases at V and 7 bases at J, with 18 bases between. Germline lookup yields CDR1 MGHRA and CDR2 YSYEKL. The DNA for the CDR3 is TGCGCCAGCAGCCACGCTGGGGGGCGGGAAGGGACCCAGTACTTC. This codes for CASSHAGGREGTQYF.

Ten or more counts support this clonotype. The CDR3 nucleotides are TGTGCCAGCAGTCCTCCAGGGAACACCGGGGAGCTGTTTTTT. Translating gives CASSPPGNTGELFF. This chain uses TRBV6-1 with TRBJ2-2; D unclear. Deletions cut 5 bases from V and 1 base from J, with 8 bases between. CDR1 and CDR2 (germline): MNHNS, SASEGT. The CDR3 loop spans 14 amino acids.

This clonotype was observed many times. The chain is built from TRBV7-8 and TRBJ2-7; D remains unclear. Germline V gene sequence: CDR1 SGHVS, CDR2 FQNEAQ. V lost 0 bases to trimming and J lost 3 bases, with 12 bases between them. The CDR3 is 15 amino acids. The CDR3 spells CASSLAYGPNYEQYF. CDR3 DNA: TGTGCCAGCAGCTTAGCATATGGACCCAACTACGAGCAGTACTTC.

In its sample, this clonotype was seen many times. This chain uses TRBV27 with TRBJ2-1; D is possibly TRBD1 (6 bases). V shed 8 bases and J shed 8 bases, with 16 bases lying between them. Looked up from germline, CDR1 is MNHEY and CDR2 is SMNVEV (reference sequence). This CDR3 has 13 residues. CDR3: CASGDTGPDEQFF. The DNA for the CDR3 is TGTGCCAGCGGGGACACGGGCCCCGATGAGCAGTTCTTC.

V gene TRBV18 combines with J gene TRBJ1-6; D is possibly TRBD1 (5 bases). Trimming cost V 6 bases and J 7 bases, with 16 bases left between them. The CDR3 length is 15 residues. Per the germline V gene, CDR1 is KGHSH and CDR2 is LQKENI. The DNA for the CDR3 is TGTGCCAGCTCCCCTCCGGGGGGGAACAATTCACCCCTCCACTTT. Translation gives CASSPPGGNNSPLHF.

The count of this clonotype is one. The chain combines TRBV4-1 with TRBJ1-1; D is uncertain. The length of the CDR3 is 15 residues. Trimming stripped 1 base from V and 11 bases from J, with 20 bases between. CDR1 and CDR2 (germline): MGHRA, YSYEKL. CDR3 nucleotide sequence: TGCGCCAGCAGCCAAGTTAATGGACTCTCCCTGGCGGCTTTCTTT. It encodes CASSQVNGLSLAAFF.

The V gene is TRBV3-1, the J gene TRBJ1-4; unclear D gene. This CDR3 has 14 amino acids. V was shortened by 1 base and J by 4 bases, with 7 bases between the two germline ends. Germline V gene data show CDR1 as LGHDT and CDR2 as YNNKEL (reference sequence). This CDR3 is CASSQAPFNEKLFF. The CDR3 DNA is TGTGCCAGCAGCCAAGCCCCGTTTAATGAAAAACTGTTTTTT.

The CDR3 reads CASRRLGGTTDTQYF. The DNA of the CDR3 is TGTGCCAGCAGGCGACTCGGGGGGACCACAGATACGCAGTATTTT. The V and J genes are TRBV6-1 and TRBJ2-3, with TRBD2 matching 7 bases. The trim removed 6 bases at V and 2 bases at J, leaving 8 bases unmatched. The CDR3 contains 15 residues. CDR1 is MNHNS, CDR2 SASEGT, per germline.

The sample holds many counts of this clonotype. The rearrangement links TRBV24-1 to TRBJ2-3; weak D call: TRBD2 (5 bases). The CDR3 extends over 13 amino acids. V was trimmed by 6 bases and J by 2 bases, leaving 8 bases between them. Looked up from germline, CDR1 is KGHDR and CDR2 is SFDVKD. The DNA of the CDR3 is TGTGCCACCAGTCTGACTAACACAGATACGCAGTATTTT. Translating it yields CATSLTNTDTQYF.

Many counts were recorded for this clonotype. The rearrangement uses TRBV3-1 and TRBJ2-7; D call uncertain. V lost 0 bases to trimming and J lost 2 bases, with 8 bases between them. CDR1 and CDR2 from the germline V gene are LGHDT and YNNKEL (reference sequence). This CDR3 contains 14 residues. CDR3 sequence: CASSQDWVAYEQYF. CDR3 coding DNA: TGTGCCAGCAGCCAAGATTGGGTCGCCTACGAGCAGTACTTC.

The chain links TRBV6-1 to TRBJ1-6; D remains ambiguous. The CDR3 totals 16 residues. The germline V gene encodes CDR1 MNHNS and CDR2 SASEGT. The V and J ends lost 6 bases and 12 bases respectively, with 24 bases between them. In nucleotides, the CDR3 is TGTGCCAGCAGGGACGGAAGACCCCTTAAGGGAGGACCCCTCCACTTT. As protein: CASRDGRPLKGGPLHF.